Each of the 32 T cell receptor beta chains below was sequenced from the same sample in a study of lymphopenia after photon versus proton radiotherapy. Sequencing was performed with immunoSEQ multiplex PCR; in TCRdb, only in-frame clones are kept and a portion is missing. Altogether about 53,000 clones are present, around 88% being singletons, with the ten largest covering around 30%. This specimen consisted of peripheral blood, obtained from a patient treated with photon-based radiotherapy. All receptors come from a middle-aged man with gastric cancer.

The chain has TRBV11-3 and TRBJ2-7; the D gene is possibly TRBD2 (6 bases). Trimming stripped 1 base from V and 4 bases from J, with 11 bases between. The CDR3 extends over 14 amino acids. The V gene's germline CDR1 is SGHNT and CDR2 YENEEA. The CDR3 bases are TGTGCCAGCAGCTTAGGCGGGAAAGGATACGAGCAGTACTTC. It yields the protein CASSLGGKGYEQYF.

The genes are TRBV18 and TRBJ2-3; maybe TRBD2 (6 bases). The CDR3 contains 13 residues. CDR1 and CDR2 from the germline V gene are KGHSH and LQKENI. Trimming removed 3 bases at V and 12 bases at J, with 16 bases between. In DNA, the CDR3 is TGTGCCAGCTCACCTCAACCGGGGGAACCCCAGTATTTT. It is translated as CASSPQPGEPQYF.

This clone appeared a single time. The gene calls are TRBV30 and TRBJ1-4; D unclear. V lost 2 bases and J 4 bases, leaving 5 bases between the germline ends. Germline V gene data show CDR1 as GTSNPN and CDR2 as SVGIG (reference sequence). The CDR3 is 12 residues long. The CDR3 is CAWSIRNEKLFF. The CDR3 bases are TGTGCCTGGAGTATCCGTAATGAAAAACTGTTTTTT.

The rearrangement uses TRBV27 and TRBJ1-5; possibly TRBD1 for D (5 bases). V lost 2 bases, J lost 2 bases, and 10 bases lay in between. The CDR3 consists of 15 residues. Germline V gene sequence: CDR1 MNHEY, CDR2 SMNVEV (reference sequence). CDR3 loop: CASSLEGLGNQPQHF. In nucleotides, the CDR3 is TGTGCCAGCAGTTTAGAGGGGTTAGGCAATCAGCCCCAGCATTTT.

The J gene is TRBJ1-2, the V gene TRBV7-8, with 9 bases lining up with TRBD1. Trimming removed 1 base from V and 4 bases from J; junction bases left unmatched: 7. The germline gives CDR1 SGHVS, CDR2 FQNEAQ. The CDR3 is made up of 16 amino acids. This chain's CDR3 is CASSLEGTGWRYGYTF. In nucleotides, the CDR3 is TGTGCCAGCAGCTTAGAGGGGACAGGGTGGCGCTATGGCTACACCTTC.

J is TRBJ2-7 and V is TRBV7-9, with 10 bases lining up with TRBD1. The J segment lost 1 base and the V segment lost 1 base, leaving 7 bases of the junction unmatched. This CDR3 is built from 17 residues. Germline V gives CDR1 SEHNR, CDR2 FQNEAQ (reference sequence). DNA for the CDR3: TGTGCCAGCAGCTTAGGTTCCGGACAGGGGGTTTCCTACGAGCAGTACTTC. Translation gives CASSLGSGQGVSYEQYF.

The chain recombines TRBV7-9 with TRBJ2-7; 9 nucleotides match TRBD2. V lost 7 bases and J lost 1; bases outside the gene matches: 11. Germline CDR1 reads SEHNR; CDR2 reads FQNEAQ (reference sequence). The CDR3 sequence is 16 residues long. The CDR3 DNA sequence: TGTGCCAGCATGGATGGACTAGCGCCTACTTCCTACGAGCAGTACTTC. Protein: CASMDGLAPTSYEQYF.

The V and J genes are TRBV7-8 and TRBJ2-1; 10 nucleotides agree with TRBD1. Germline lookup yields CDR1 SGHVS and CDR2 FQNEAQ. The CDR3 extends over 14 amino acids. V shed 5 bases and J 6 bases; nucleotides not matched to a gene: 4. CDR3 sequence: CASSPWDRGNEQFF. CDR3 bases: TGTGCCAGCAGCCCATGGGACAGGGGCAATGAGCAGTTCTTC. The full variable domain, rest sourced from reference TRBV7-8 and TRBJ2-1, is GAGVSQSPRYKVAKRGQDVALRCDPISGHVSLFWYQQALGQGPEFLTYFQNEAQLDKSGLPSDRFFAERPEGSVSTLKIQRTQQEDSAVYLCASSPWDRGNEQFFGPGTRLTVL.

V gene TRBV28 combines with J gene TRBJ2-7; D is unresolved. Germline assignment: CDR1 MDHEN and CDR2 SYDVKM. The V end lost 1 base, the J end lost 0 bases, and 1 base lay between the germline ends. The CDR3 has 12 residues. The CDR3, as DNA: TGTGCCAGCAGTTTATACTCCTACGAGCAGTACTTC. It encodes CASSLYSYEQYF.

V and J are TRBV6-5 and TRBJ1-1; 8 bases are shared with TRBD1. There are 14 residues in the CDR3. CDR1 is MNHEY, CDR2 SVGAGI, per germline. V dropped 4 bases and J dropped 6; count of bases not matched to a gene: 7. The DNA of the CDR3 is TGTGCCAGCAGTTCCCAGACAGGGGCCCCTGAAGCTTTCTTT. Encoded protein: CASSSQTGAPEAFF.

The rearrangement links TRBV6-5 to TRBJ2-1; possible D gene TRBD1, 5 bases. The CDR3 loop spans 15 amino acids. The V gene's germline CDR1 is MNHEY and CDR2 SVGAGI. V was pared by 5 bases and J by 6 bases, with 17 bases between. The CDR3 sequence is CASSPVQGSLNEQFF. The CDR3 DNA reads as TGTGCCAGCAGTCCCGTCCAGGGAAGCCTCAATGAGCAGTTCTTC.

The chain employs TRBV18 and TRBJ2-1; the match to TRBD2 covers 7 bases. Germline V lookup: CDR1 KGHSH, CDR2 LQKENI. The CDR3 totals 15 residues. V trimming: 1 base; J trimming: 8 bases; junction bases outside the gene matches: 8. CDR3 sequence reads: CASSPRLAPYDEQFF. The CDR3 DNA reads as TGTGCCAGCTCACCACGACTAGCTCCTTACGATGAGCAGTTCTTC.

The chain is built from TRBV7-9 and TRBJ2-7; tentative D call: TRBD2 (5 bases). Germline lookup yields CDR1 SEHNR and CDR2 FQNEAQ (reference sequence). The CDR3 contains 14 residues. V dropped 4 bases and J dropped 3 bases, with 13 bases sitting between them. The CDR3 region is CASSSDYSLYEQYF. The CDR3 DNA follows: TGTGCCAGCAGCTCAGACTACTCCCTCTACGAGCAGTACTTC.

The V and J genes are TRBV4-3 and TRBJ2-3; weak D call: TRBD2 (8 bases). V gave up 4 bases and J gave up 2 bases, with 25 bases separating them. Germline values: CDR1 LGHNA, CDR2 YSLEER. This CDR3 spans 19 amino acids. The CDR3 DNA reads TGCGCCAGCAGCCCAGGGGGAAGCTGGGCTAGCGGGTACACAGATACGCAGTATTTT. This gives the protein CASSPGGSWASGYTDTQYF.

This clone came up once. The CDR3 region has the DNA TGTGCCACCAGCAGAGTCGGGCATACTGAGACCCAGTACTTC. Protein sequence: CATSRVGHTETQYF. This sequence joins TRBV15 and TRBJ2-5, with D hard to call. The V end lost 1 base, the J end lost 5 bases, and 11 bases lay between the germline ends. Germline CDR1 reads LNHNV; CDR2 reads YYDKDF (reference sequence). The CDR3 sequence is 14 residues long.

J is TRBJ2-1 and V is TRBV2, with 9 bases aligning to TRBD2. Germline CDR1 SNHLY, CDR2 FYNNEI. V was clipped by 5 bases and J by 1 base; unmatched bases: 15. This CDR3 contains 19 residues. The DNA for the CDR3 is TGTGCCAGCAGTTTAACTAGCGGGCTCATTGTTGCATCCTACAATGAGCAGTTCTTC. Its protein product is CASSLTSGLIVASYNEQFF. Filled out from reference TRBV2 and TRBJ2-1, the complete variable domain reads EPEVTQTPSHQVTQMGQEVILRCVPISNHLYFYWYRQILGQKVEFLVSFYNNEISEKSEIFDDQFSVERPDGSNFTLKIRSTKLEDSAMYFCASSLTSGLIVASYNEQFFGPGTRLTVL.

In DNA form, the CDR3 reads TGTGCCAGCAGCTTGGACAGGGGGCATTCCTACGAGCAGTACTTC. It encodes CASSLDRGHSYEQYF. The V gene is TRBV5-6, the J gene TRBJ2-7; 9 nucleotides match TRBD1. Germline V gives CDR1 SGHDT, CDR2 YYEEEE. This CDR3 region has 15 residues. Trimming took 0 bases from V and 1 from J; bases not matched to a gene: 2.

The gene calls are TRBV18 and TRBJ2-3; maybe TRBD2 (6 bases). V lost 3 bases and J lost 1, with 14 bases in between. The CDR3 consists of 16 residues. Germline assignment: CDR1 KGHSH and CDR2 LQKENI. The CDR3 region is CASSPLIGSGTDTQYF. CDR3 in DNA: TGTGCCAGCTCACCCCTAATCGGGAGCGGCACAGATACGCAGTATTTT.

V usage is TRBV5-4 and J usage is TRBJ1-2; D ambiguous. Germline V gene data show CDR1 as SGHNT and CDR2 as YYREEE (reference sequence). V shed 8 bases and J shed 2 bases, with 16 bases lying between them. The CDR3 sequence is 14 residues long. CDR3 sequence reads: CASRKVGENYGYTF. CDR3 in DNA: TGTGCCAGTCGCAAAGTAGGAGAGAACTATGGCTACACCTTC.

The CDR3 loop reads CASSLVREGYNEQFF. For the CDR3, the DNA is TGCGCCAGCAGCTTAGTCCGGGAGGGTTACAATGAGCAGTTCTTC. The chain couples TRBV5-1 to TRBJ2-1, with 8 bases matching TRBD2. CDR1 is SGHRS and CDR2 is YFSETQ in the germline V gene. This CDR3 has 15 residues. With 2 bases clipped from V and 4 bases from J, the junction kept 5 bases outside the gene matches. Based on the CDR3 plus reference TRBV5-1 and TRBJ2-1, the full variable domain is KAGVTQTPRYLIKTRGQQVTLSCSPISGHRSVSWYQQTPGQGLQFLFEYFSETQRNKGNFPGRFSGRQFSNSRSEMNVSTLELGDSALYLCASSLVREGYNEQFFGPGTRLTVL.

This chain joins TRBV11-2 and TRBJ2-1, with 9 positions matching TRBD2. Germline-derived CDR1 and CDR2 are SGHAT and FQNNGV. The CDR3 contains 16 residues. The V segment lost 2 bases and the J segment 5 bases; nucleotides outside the gene matches: 7. CDR3 region: CASSLSLAGVDNEQFF. CDR3 DNA: TGTGCCAGCAGCTTATCTTTAGCGGGAGTCGACAATGAGCAGTTCTTC.

The chain recombines TRBV28 with TRBJ2-1; 9 bases match TRBD2. The CDR3 contains 13 residues. J gave up 5 bases and V 8 bases, and 4 bases lay outside the gene matches. From germline, CDR1 is MDHEN and CDR2 SYDVKM. Here the CDR3 reads CASHAGGNNEQFF. The DNA for the CDR3 is TGTGCCAGCCACGCGGGAGGGAACAATGAGCAGTTCTTC.

V usage is TRBV4-3 and J usage is TRBJ2-6; D call uncertain. V lost 0 bases to trimming and J lost 0 bases, with 6 bases between them. The germline gives CDR1 LGHNA, CDR2 YSLEER. This CDR3 has 16 amino acids. The CDR3 loop reads CASSQDVYSGANVLTF. DNA of the CDR3: TGCGCCAGCAGCCAAGACGTTTACTCTGGGGCCAACGTCCTGACTTTC.

The rearrangement uses TRBV7-3 and TRBJ2-2; D not resolved. V was trimmed by 1 base and J by 2 bases, leaving 11 bases between them. The CDR3 is 16 amino acids. The germline V gene has CDR1 SGHTA and CDR2 FQGTGA. CDR3 nucleotides: TGTGCCAGCAGCTTAAAAGGACCTGTCAACACCGGGGAGCTGTTTTTT. The encoded protein is CASSLKGPVNTGELFF. The full variable domain, rest sourced from reference TRBV7-3 and TRBJ2-2, is GAGVSQTPSNKVTEKGKYVELRCDPISGHTALYWYRQSLGQGPEFLIYFQGTGAADDSGLPNDRFFAVRPEGSVSTLKIQRTERGDSAVYLCASSLKGPVNTGELFFGEGSRLTVL.

The chain carries TRBV29-1 and TRBJ1-1; D not certain. This CDR3 contains 12 residues. V lost 4 bases, J lost 2 bases, and 8 bases lay in between. The V gene's germline CDR1 is SQVTM and CDR2 ANQGSEA. Here the CDR3 reads CSVVGDNTEAFF. The CDR3 coding sequence is TGCAGCGTTGTGGGTGATAACACTGAAGCTTTCTTT. Using reference TRBV29-1 and TRBJ1-1 for the parts outside the CDR3, the full variable domain is SAVISQKPSRDICQRGTSLTIQCQVDSQVTMMFWYRQQPGQSLTLIATANQGSEATYESGFVIDKFPISRPNLTFSTLTVSNMSPEDSSIYLCSVVGDNTEAFFGQGTRLTVV.

This clone showed up just a few times. CDR3 sequence reads: CATSRDPGTAQYF. The CDR3 DNA is TGTGCCACCAGCAGAGACCCAGGGACAGCGCAGTATTTT. The genes are TRBV15 and TRBJ2-3; 7 bases match TRBD1. Germline assignment: CDR1 LNHNV and CDR2 YYDKDF (reference sequence). The CDR3 contains 13 residues. The V gene end was trimmed by 0 bases and the J gene end by 10 bases; junction bases not matched to a gene: 4.

The chain uses TRBV10-3 and TRBJ2-7; D is unresolved. The CDR3 is 14 residues long. V lost 4 bases to trimming and J lost 0 bases, with 10 bases between them. Germline V gene data show CDR1 as ENHRY and CDR2 as SYGVKD. CDR3 residues: CAISGALSSYEQYF. CDR3 nucleotide sequence: TGTGCCATCAGTGGGGCCCTGAGCTCCTACGAGCAGTACTTC.

In its sample, this clone was seen once. The chain links TRBV7-7 to TRBJ2-2; TRBD2 agrees at 8 bases. Germline lookup yields CDR1 SSHAT and CDR2 FNYEAQ (reference sequence). This CDR3 has 15 amino acids. Trimming cost V 3 bases and J 5 bases; bases outside gene matches: 5. Here the CDR3 DNA reads TGTGCCAGCAGCTTTGCCCGGGGGGGAACCGGGGAGCTGTTTTTT. The encoded protein is CASSFARGGTGELFF. Supplemented by reference TRBV7-7 and TRBJ2-2, the full variable domain reads GAGVSQSPRYKVTKRGQDVTLRCDPISSHATLYWYQQALGQGPEFLTYFNYEAQPDKSGLPSDRFSAERPEGSISTLTIQRTEQRDSAMYRCASSFARGGTGELFFGEGSRLTVL.

The chain's CDR3 is CASNPGTINGYTF. The CDR3, as DNA: TGTGCCTCTAACCCCGGGACGATTAATGGCTACACCTTC. J is TRBJ1-2 and V is TRBV19; possibly TRBD1 for D (5 bases). V shed 11 bases and J shed 6 bases, with 19 bases lying between them. CDR3 length: 13 residues. Per the germline V gene, CDR1 is LNHDA and CDR2 is SQIVND (reference sequence).

This sequence joins TRBV4-1 and TRBJ2-1; no clear D. V lost 1 base and J lost 8, with 12 bases in between. Germline V gene sequence: CDR1 MGHRA, CDR2 YSYEKL. The CDR3 loop spans 14 amino acids. DNA for the CDR3: TGCGCCAGCAGCCAAGTCCAATTGGTCGATGAGCAGTTCTTC. Translation: CASSQVQLVDEQFF.

This clone was seen only once. This chain joins TRBV9 and TRBJ1-4; D not certain. This CDR3 has 14 residues. Germline V CDR1 and CDR2: SGDLS, YYNGEE. Trimming took off 3 bases at V and 1 base at J, with 7 bases between the two ends. This CDR3 is CASSAGVTNEKLFF. Here the CDR3 DNA reads TGTGCCAGCAGCGCGGGAGTAACTAATGAAAAACTGTTTTTT. Drawing the rest from reference TRBV9 and TRBJ1-4, the complete variable domain is DSGVTQTPKHLITATGQRVTLRCSPRSGDLSVYWYQQSLDQGLQFLIQYYNGEERAKGNILERFSAQQFPDLHSELNLSSLELGDSALYFCASSAGVTNEKLFFGSGTQLSVL.

The CDR3 here is CASSLVSGFYEQYF. The CDR3 DNA reads TGTGCCAGCAGCTTAGTTAGCGGGTTCTACGAGCAGTACTTC. The chain joins TRBV7-9 to TRBJ2-7, with 7 bases that match TRBD2. V lost 1 base to trimming and J lost 3 bases; unmatched junction nucleotides: 3. This CDR3 spans 14 amino acids. CDR1 SEHNR and CDR2 FQNEAQ come from the germline V gene (reference sequence).